The next 21 T cell receptor beta chains were all read from a single sample in a study of CD8 T cells in Susac syndrome. Random hexamers were used to reverse transcribe an amount of about 0.5 to 1 ug RNA. Each CDR3 protein gets one entry after TCRdb re-called the immunoSEQ multiplex PCR reads with MiXCR. The sample lists about 300,000 distinct CDR3 sequences, around 91% occurring once. Sequencing input: CD8+ T cells from PBMCs. The receptors stem from a human donor with multiple sclerosis.

CDR3 coding DNA: TGTGCCAGCAGCCCCCCACCCCCAGGGAACCCTAACTATGGCTACACCTTC. It translates to CASSPPPPGNPNYGYTF. The chain is built from TRBV9 and TRBJ1-2; D may be TRBD1 (5 bases). The CDR3 loop spans 17 amino acids. Looked up from germline, CDR1 is SGDLS and CDR2 is YYNGEE. The V end lost 4 bases, the J end lost 0 bases, and 19 bases lay between the germline ends.

The genes are TRBV19 and TRBJ2-1, with TRBD1 matching 11 bases. With V trimmed by 10 bases and J by 3 bases, 11 bases remained unmatched. The germline V gene has CDR1 LNHDA and CDR2 SQIVND (reference sequence). CDR3 length equals 16 residues. The CDR3 reads CATESSGTGGYNEQFF. As DNA, the CDR3 is TGTGCCACGGAGAGTTCCGGGACAGGGGGCTACAATGAGCAGTTCTTC.

J is TRBJ2-4 and V is TRBV29-1; 9 bases align to TRBD1. The V gene's germline CDR1 is SQVTM and CDR2 ANQGSEA. The CDR3 is 14 amino acids. The ends lost 8 bases at V and 5 bases at J; junction bases unmatched: 10. The CDR3 sequence is CSTRTGEGENIQYF. CDR3 coding DNA: TGCAGCACCCGGACAGGGGAAGGCGAAAACATTCAGTACTTC.

The gene calls are TRBV20-1 and TRBJ2-5; 10 nucleotides agree with TRBD2. CDR1 DFQATT and CDR2 SNEGSKA come from the germline V gene (reference sequence). The trim removed 5 bases at V and 4 bases at J, leaving 7 bases unmatched. This CDR3 has 14 residues. CDR3 sequence: CSAWASGGGETQYF. The CDR3 DNA sequence: TGCAGTGCTTGGGCTAGCGGGGGCGGAGAGACCCAGTACTTC.

This sequence joins TRBV21-1 and TRBJ2-1; the table gives TRBD2 as D, unverified against the DNA. TRBV21-1 is an annotated pseudogene. The CDR3 contains 20 residues. The CDR3 DNA is TGTGCCAGCAGCAAATCCCTGAGACTAGCGGGAGCGTCAACGGAGGATGAGCAGTTCTTC. Translating gives CASSKSLRLAGASTEDEQFF.

The gene calls are TRBV10-3 and TRBJ1-1; the match to TRBD1 covers 8 bases. After removal of 0 bases from V and 5 bases from J, the junction contained 5 bases not matched to a gene. Germline V gene data show CDR1 as ENHRY and CDR2 as SYGVKD. CDR3 length: 15 amino acids. For the CDR3, the DNA is TGTGCCATCAGTGAGTCGAGGCAGGGGGCAACTGAAGCTTTCTTT. Protein product: CAISESRQGATEAFF.

V and J are TRBV7-9 and TRBJ2-4, with 8 bases aligning to TRBD1. V dropped 5 bases and J dropped 2; count of bases not matched to a gene: 8. Germline V gene sequence: CDR1 SEHNR, CDR2 FQNEAQ (reference sequence). CDR3 length: 16 amino acids. The CDR3 spells CASSPRQGRTKNIQYF. In nucleotides, the CDR3 is TGTGCCAGCAGCCCCCGACAGGGGAGGACCAAAAACATTCAGTACTTC.

The CDR3 spells CAWSVGSGPGANVLTF. The CDR3 DNA reads TGTGCCTGGAGTGTAGGTTCGGGGCCTGGGGCCAACGTCCTGACTTTC. This chain joins TRBV30 and TRBJ2-6; possibly TRBD1 or TRBD2 for D (5 bases each). This CDR3 comprises 16 residues. Germline CDR1 is GTSNPN and CDR2 is SVGIG (reference sequence). V was pared by 0 bases and J by 2 bases, with 11 bases between.

The rearrangement joins TRBV28 to TRBJ1-3; tentative D call: TRBD1 (5 bases). The V end lost 6 bases, the J end lost 5 bases, and 8 bases lay between the germline ends. The CDR3 sequence is 12 residues long. From germline, CDR1 is MDHEN and CDR2 SYDVKM. CDR3 coding DNA: TGTGCCAGCAGAGGGGAGAGAAACACCATATATTTT. Translation: CASRGERNTIYF.

The chain employs TRBV15 and TRBJ2-7, with 12 bases fitting TRBD2. Germline CDR1 is LNHNV and CDR2 is YYDKDF (reference sequence). Trimming removed 0 bases from V and 3 bases from J; junction bases left unmatched: 0. The CDR3 totals 15 residues. Written as DNA, the CDR3 is TGTGCCACCAGCAGAGAGACTAGCGGGAGCTACGAGCAGTACTTC. It is translated as CATSRETSGSYEQYF. Supplemented by reference TRBV15 and TRBJ2-7, the full variable domain reads DAMVIQNPRYQVTQFGKPVTLSCSQTLNHNVMYWYQQKSSQAPKLLFHYYDKDFNNEADTPDNFQSRRPNTSFCFLDIRSPGLGDTAMYLCATSRETSGSYEQYFGPGTRLTVT.

V gene TRBV20-1 combines with J gene TRBJ1-2, with 9 nucleotides matching TRBD1. V lost 4 bases to trimming and J lost 4 bases; unmatched junction nucleotides: 19. Germline assignment: CDR1 DFQATT and CDR2 SNEGSKA (reference sequence). The CDR3 runs 18 residues. The CDR3 region has the DNA TGCAGTGCTAAGGGGAAGGATTCCGGGACAGGGACCCTCTATGGCTACACCTTC. Translated: CSAKGKDSGTGTLYGYTF.

The V and J genes are TRBV7-9 and TRBJ2-7, with 8 nucleotides matching TRBD1. CDR1 and CDR2 from the germline V gene are SEHNR and FQNEAQ (reference sequence). The CDR3 is made up of 14 amino acids. The V segment lost 3 bases and the J segment 2 bases; nucleotides outside the gene matches: 3. DNA of the CDR3: TGTGCCAGCAGCTTGGACAGGGTAGCCTACGAGCAGTACTTC. Protein product: CASSLDRVAYEQYF.

The chain carries TRBV5-1 and TRBJ2-7; D not certain. The CDR3 extends over 14 amino acids. V lost 0 bases to trimming and J lost 3 bases, with 10 bases between them. Germline assignment: CDR1 SGHRS and CDR2 YFSETQ. CDR3 sequence reads: CASSLVGGYYEQYF. In DNA form, the CDR3 reads TGCGCCAGCAGCTTGGTTGGCGGATACTACGAGCAGTACTTC.

This chain links TRBV30 with TRBJ2-2; D remains unclear. The V end lost 2 bases, the J end lost 6 bases, and 19 bases lay between the germline ends. The CDR3 length is 16 residues. Germline CDR1 GTSNPN, CDR2 SVGIG (reference sequence). The CDR3 DNA follows: TGTGCCTGGAGTTACACCCCGGTTGGGTTCTCCGGGGAGCTGTTTTTT. It yields the protein CAWSYTPVGFSGELFF. Full variable domain (remainder filled in from reference TRBV30 and TRBJ2-2): SQTIHQWPATLVQPVGSPLSLECTVEGTSNPNLYWYRQAAGRGLQLLFYSVGIGQISSEVPQNLSASRPQDRQFILSSKKLLLSDSGFYLCAWSYTPVGFSGELFFGEGSRLTVL.

The V gene is TRBV28, the J gene TRBJ2-3, with D perhaps TRBD1 (5 bases). CDR3 length equals 13 residues. The germline V gene has CDR1 MDHEN and CDR2 SYDVKM. The V end lost 9 bases, the J end lost 0 bases, and 10 bases lay between the germline ends. The CDR3 DNA sequence: TGTGCCAGTATACAGGCTAGCACAGATACGCAGTATTTT. It is translated as CASIQASTDTQYF.

This chain joins TRBV27 and TRBJ2-7; 9 bases align to TRBD2. From germline, CDR1 is MNHEY and CDR2 SMNVEV (reference sequence). The V gene end was trimmed by 5 bases and the J gene end by 4 bases; junction bases not matched to a gene: 9. This CDR3 contains 15 residues. CDR3 region: CASSPIAGAGYEQYF. The CDR3, as DNA: TGTGCCAGCAGTCCGATAGCGGGGGCGGGTTACGAGCAGTACTTC.

The rearrangement links TRBV27 to TRBJ2-7; either TRBD1 or TRBD2 may supply D (5 bases each). With 8 bases removed from V and 4 bases from J, the gap between germline ends came to 18 bases. Germline V gene sequence: CDR1 MNHEY, CDR2 SMNVEV (reference sequence). This CDR3 has 14 residues. CDR3 in amino acids: CASSPHGAFYEQYF. In DNA, the CDR3 is TGTGCCAGCTCTCCCCACGGGGCCTTTTACGAGCAGTACTTC.

The chain couples TRBV11-2 to TRBJ2-1, with TRBD2 matching 7 bases. The CDR3 is 16 residues long. Unmatched junction bases numbered 7, after V lost 4 bases and J lost 1 base. The V gene's germline CDR1 is SGHAT and CDR2 FQNNGV. The CDR3: CASSSWGGASYNEQFF. CDR3 in DNA: TGTGCCAGCAGCTCGTGGGGAGGGGCGTCCTACAATGAGCAGTTCTTC.

CDR3 loop: CASSQAWTGRSYEQYF. In DNA, the CDR3 is TGTGCCAGCAGCCAAGCTTGGACAGGGCGCTCCTACGAGCAGTACTTC. The chain carries TRBV3-1 and TRBJ2-7; 8 positions agree with TRBD1. Germline values: CDR1 LGHDT, CDR2 YNNKEL (reference sequence). Unmatched junction bases numbered 5, after V lost 1 base and J lost 0 bases. The CDR3 is 16 residues long.

The sample holds one count of this clonotype. The chain combines TRBV4-3 with TRBJ2-1; a weak D match, TRBD2 (6 bases). Looked up from germline, CDR1 is LGHNA and CDR2 is YSLEER. V was shortened by 0 bases and J by 9 bases, with 12 bases between the two germline ends. This CDR3 contains 14 residues. Written as DNA, the CDR3 is TGCGCCAGCAGCCAAGATGGCGGGAATCGTGAGCAGTTCTTC. Protein product: CASSQDGGNREQFF.

The chain uses TRBV4-2 and TRBJ2-5; possibly TRBD2 for D (6 bases). The V gene's germline CDR1 is LGHNA and CDR2 YNFKEQ. The length of the CDR3 is 14 residues. V was clipped by 4 bases and J by 1 base, with 10 bases between them. CDR3 sequence: CASSPRTTQETQYF. In DNA, the CDR3 is TGTGCCAGCAGCCCAAGGACTACCCAAGAGACCCAGTACTTC.